What follows are 18 T cell receptor beta chains derived from one specimen sequenced in a study of blood T cell repertoires in COVID-19. The protocol was immunoSEQ multiplex PCR, while the TCRdb copy is restricted to in-frame clones and leaves out a portion. This table holds around 230,000 clones, 65% to 90% found once. The sequencing sample was made of peripheral blood. The source of these receptors is a man aged 45-65 years with COVID-19, enrolled during active disease.

The chain recombines TRBV5-4 with TRBJ1-6, with D tentatively TRBD1 (6 bases). The germline V gene has CDR1 SGHNT and CDR2 YYREEE (reference sequence). Trimming took off 4 bases at V and 5 bases at J, with 13 bases between the two ends. The CDR3 consists of 15 residues. The CDR3 is CASSNQGSNNSPLHF. CDR3 sequence (DNA): TGTGCCAGCAGCAACCAGGGGTCTAATAATTCACCCCTCCACTTT.

The CDR3 region is CAWVDRMGETQYF. The CDR3 coding sequence is TGTGCCTGGGTCGACAGGATGGGAGAGACCCAGTACTTC. V usage is TRBV30 and J usage is TRBJ2-5; tentative D call: TRBD1 (6 bases). The V gene's germline CDR1 is GTSNPN and CDR2 SVGIG (reference sequence). The CDR3 contains 13 residues. V was clipped by 5 bases and J by 4 bases, with 14 bases between them.

In DNA form, the CDR3 reads TGTGCCAGCAGCCCGGGACAGGGTTACAATGAGCAGTTCTTC. Its translation is CASSPGQGYNEQFF. The chain is built from TRBV7-3 and TRBJ2-1; 9 nucleotides match TRBD1. The CDR3 consists of 14 residues. V lost 5 bases, J lost 4 bases, and 3 bases stayed unmatched. Looked up from germline, CDR1 is SGHTA and CDR2 is FQGTGA.

The rearrangement links TRBV6-1 to TRBJ1-6; no clear D. CDR3 length equals 14 residues. V shed 2 bases and J shed 5 bases, with 7 bases lying between them. Germline V gives CDR1 MNHNS, CDR2 SASEGT. CDR3 sequence reads: CASSEWRNNSPLHF. The CDR3 DNA reads TGTGCCAGCAGTGAATGGCGGAATAATTCACCCCTCCACTTT.

The rearrangement joins TRBV5-4 to TRBJ2-1; 7 nucleotides agree with TRBD2. Germline lookup yields CDR1 SGHNT and CDR2 YYREEE (reference sequence). V lost 3 bases and J lost 3; bases outside the gene matches: 3. The CDR3 runs to 14 residues. In DNA form, the CDR3 reads TGTGCCAGCAGCTCCGGCGGGAGCTACAATGAGCAGTTCTTC. This translates into CASSSGGSYNEQFF.

The V gene is TRBV28, the J gene TRBJ1-2; D is unclear. This CDR3 is built from 14 residues. Germline V lookup: CDR1 MDHEN, CDR2 SYDVKM. Deletions cut 7 bases from V and 1 base from J, with 13 bases between. Here the CDR3 DNA reads TGTGCCAGCACCTCGGAGGGCCGTAACTATGGCTACACCTTC. Encoded protein: CASTSEGRNYGYTF.

This chain joins TRBV6-6 and TRBJ2-1; TRBD1 might be the D (6 bases). CDR1 and CDR2 from the germline V gene are MNHNY and SVGAGI (reference sequence). The CDR3 is 17 amino acids. With 5 bases removed from V and 1 base from J, the gap between germline ends came to 18 bases. In DNA form, the CDR3 reads TGTGCCAGCAGTCGCATCGGTGTACAGGGATCCTACAATGAGCAGTTCTTC. Protein product: CASSRIGVQGSYNEQFF.

The chain's CDR3 is CASSKRTSGVGETDTQYF. For the CDR3, the DNA is TGTGCCAGCAGCAAGCGCACTAGCGGGGTGGGTGAGACAGATACGCAGTATTTT. V gene TRBV7-9 combines with J gene TRBJ2-3; 10 bases match TRBD2. There are 18 residues in the CDR3. CDR1 is SEHNR and CDR2 is FQNEAQ in the germline V gene (reference sequence). The V segment lost 5 bases and the J segment 3 bases; nucleotides outside the gene matches: 14.

The rearrangement links TRBV10-3 to TRBJ2-1, with TRBD2 identical over 8 bases. Trimming at V came to 6 bases and at J to 6 bases, leaving 1 base not matched to a gene. The CDR3 is 12 amino acids. Germline CDR1 ENHRY, CDR2 SYGVKD. The CDR3: CAISGRGNEQFF. CDR3 DNA sequence: TGTGCCATCAGCGGGAGGGGCAATGAGCAGTTCTTC.

The chain has TRBV29-1 and TRBJ1-1; D unresolved. From germline, CDR1 is SQVTM and CDR2 ANQGSEA. There are 13 residues in the CDR3. V was trimmed by 1 base and J by 0 bases, leaving 6 bases between them. The CDR3 DNA follows: TGCAGCGTTGAAGTTTCCGTGAACACTGAAGCTTTCTTT. This codes for CSVEVSVNTEAFF. Using reference TRBV29-1 and TRBJ1-1 for the parts outside the CDR3, the full variable domain is SAVISQKPSRDICQRGTSLTIQCQVDSQVTMMFWYRQQPGQSLTLIATANQGSEATYESGFVIDKFPISRPNLTFSTLTVSNMSPEDSSIYLCSVEVSVNTEAFFGQGTRLTVV.

The CDR3 loop is CASSYSEKLFF. Here the CDR3 DNA reads TGTGCCAGCAGCTACTCTGAAAAACTGTTTTTT. The rearrangement joins TRBV7-9 to TRBJ1-4; D unclear. Germline CDR1 and CDR2: SEHNR and FQNEAQ (reference sequence). There are 11 residues in the CDR3. V lost 4 bases and J 7 bases, leaving 4 bases between the germline ends.

This sequence joins TRBV5-5 and TRBJ1-1, with D hard to call. This CDR3 has 13 residues. Deletions cut 0 bases from V and 0 bases from J, with 3 bases between. Germline V gene lookup returns CDR1 SGHKS and CDR2 YYEKEE (reference sequence). The CDR3 sequence: CASSLGMNTEAFF. In nucleotides, the CDR3 is TGTGCCAGCAGCTTGGGTATGAACACTGAAGCTTTCTTT.

As to this clone: The sample contains more than one DNA sequence encoding this CDR3. V usage is TRBV27 and J usage is TRBJ2-1; perhaps TRBD2 as D (5 bases). Trimming pared 2 bases from V and 0 bases from J, leaving 5 bases between. The CDR3 runs 14 residues. Germline CDR1 reads MNHEY; CDR2 reads SMNVEV (reference sequence). Here the CDR3 reads CASSLAGSYNEQFF. CDR3 nucleotide sequence: TGTGCCAGCAGTTTAGCGGGCTCCTACAATGAGCAGTTCTTC.

This rearrangement joins TRBV27 to TRBJ2-3, with 13 bases lining up with TRBD2. Unmatched junction bases numbered 9, after V lost 3 bases and J lost 6 bases. The CDR3 is made up of 17 amino acids. Germline V CDR1 and CDR2: MNHEY, SMNVEV (reference sequence). CDR3 DNA: TGTGCCAGCAGTTTTAGGACTAGCGGGGGCCAACGGGATACGCAGTATTTT. Translation: CASSFRTSGGQRDTQYF.

The chain couples TRBV30 to TRBJ2-5; 12 positions match TRBD2. V was clipped by 2 bases and J by 4 bases; unmatched bases: 2. The CDR3 is 14 residues long. Per germline, CDR1 GTSNPN and CDR2 SVGIG (reference sequence). CDR3 residues: CAWSRGLAGETQYF. DNA for the CDR3: TGTGCCTGGAGTCGGGGACTAGCGGGAGAGACCCAGTACTTC.

This chain uses TRBV24-1 with TRBJ2-2, with D perhaps matching TRBD1 (6 bases). CDR3 length: 14 amino acids. V lost 0 bases and J lost 6, with 7 bases in between. Looked up from germline, CDR1 is KGHDR and CDR2 is SFDVKD. The CDR3 nucleotides are TGTGCCACCAGTGATTTGGCAGGGGCCGGGGAGCTGTTTTTT. Translation: CATSDLAGAGELFF.

The chain is built from TRBV19 and TRBJ2-2; the match to TRBD1 covers 8 bases. The CDR3 sequence is 14 residues long. V was pared by 6 bases and J by 1 base, with 1 base of the junction left unmatched. Per germline, CDR1 LNHDA and CDR2 SQIVND (reference sequence). CDR3 in amino acids: CASRGTGNTGELFF. CDR3 nucleotides: TGTGCCAGTAGGGGGACAGGGAACACCGGGGAGCTGTTTTTT.

There are a few counts of this clone. This chain uses TRBV2 with TRBJ2-1, with TRBD2 matching over 12 bases. The CDR3 has 15 amino acids. Unmatched junction bases numbered 7, after V lost 6 bases and J lost 7 bases. The germline V gene encodes CDR1 SNHLY and CDR2 FYNNEI. The CDR3 region is CASRAWTSGTNEQFF. The CDR3 nucleotides are TGTGCCAGCAGAGCTTGGACTAGCGGGACGAATGAGCAGTTCTTC. The variable domain in full, completed from reference TRBV2 and TRBJ2-1, reads EPEVTQTPSHQVTQMGQEVILRCVPISNHLYFYWYRQILGQKVEFLVSFYNNEISEKSEIFDDQFSVERPDGSNFTLKIRSTKLEDSAMYFCASRAWTSGTNEQFFGPGTRLTVL.